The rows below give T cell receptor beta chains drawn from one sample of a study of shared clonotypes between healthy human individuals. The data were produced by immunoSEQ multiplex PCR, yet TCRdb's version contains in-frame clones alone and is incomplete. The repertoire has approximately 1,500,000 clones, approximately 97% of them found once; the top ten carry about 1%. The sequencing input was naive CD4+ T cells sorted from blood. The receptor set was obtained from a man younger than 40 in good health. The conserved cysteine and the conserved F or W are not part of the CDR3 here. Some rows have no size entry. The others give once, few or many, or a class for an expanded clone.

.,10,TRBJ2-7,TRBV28,ASSPIQYEQY
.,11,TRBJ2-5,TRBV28,ASGGQGGETQY
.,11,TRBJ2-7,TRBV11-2,ASSLWSSYEQY
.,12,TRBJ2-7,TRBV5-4,ASSRFGYTYEQY
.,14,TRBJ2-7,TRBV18,ASSPPGPQVFHEQY
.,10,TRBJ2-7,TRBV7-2,ASSLVSYEQY
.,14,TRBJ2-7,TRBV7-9,ASSKRGAGSDYEQY
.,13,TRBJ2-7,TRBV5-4,ASSLAGTSGYDQY
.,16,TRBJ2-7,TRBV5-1,ASSAGTAQGLLVYEQY
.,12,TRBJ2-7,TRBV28,ASRTQGSRYEQY
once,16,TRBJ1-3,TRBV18,ASSPLGEVGVSGNTIY
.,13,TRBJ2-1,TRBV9,ASSVYGEGFNEQF
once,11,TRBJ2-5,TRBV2,ASSEYNQETQY
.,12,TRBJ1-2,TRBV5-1,ASSPVGSPGGYT
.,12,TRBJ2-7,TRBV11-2,ASSLGGTRYEQY
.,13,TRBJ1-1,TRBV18,ASSPGWGGYTEAF
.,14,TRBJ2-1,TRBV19,ASTSGGPSSYNEQF
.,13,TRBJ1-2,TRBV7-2,ASSPWGPGTGGYT
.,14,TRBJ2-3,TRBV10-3,AISESRGARTDTQY
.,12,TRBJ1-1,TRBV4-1,ASSQGLGNTEAF
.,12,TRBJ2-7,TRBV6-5,ASSLDRVLYEQY
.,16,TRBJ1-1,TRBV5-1,ASSFTPWTGGAITEAF
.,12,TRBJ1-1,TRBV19,ASSIDPGTAITF
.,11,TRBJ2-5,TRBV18,ASSLRQQETQY
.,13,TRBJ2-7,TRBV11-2,ASSQGRDKPYEQY
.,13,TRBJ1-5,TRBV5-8,ASSQFRGSNQPQH
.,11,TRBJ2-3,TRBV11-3,ASSFTREGPQY
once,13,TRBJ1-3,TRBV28,ASSFRDLSGNTIY
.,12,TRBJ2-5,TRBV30,AWSVQAGRGAQY
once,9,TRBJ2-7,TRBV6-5,ASRKNYEQY
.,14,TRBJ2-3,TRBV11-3,ASSLRTSGSADTQY
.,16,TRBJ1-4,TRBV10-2,ASSEAGRGPPGEEKLF
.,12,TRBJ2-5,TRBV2,ASSEGGAGETQY
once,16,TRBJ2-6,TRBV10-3,AISDGTDRGHGANVLT
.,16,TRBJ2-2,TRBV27,ASRRQGRGLANTGELF
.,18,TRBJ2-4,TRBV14,ASSQDLLSHGAGAKNIQY
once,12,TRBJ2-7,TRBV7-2,ASSRQEFSYEQY
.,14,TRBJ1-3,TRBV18,ASSPLDRGSGNTIY
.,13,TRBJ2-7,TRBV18,ASSPPSGRAYEQY
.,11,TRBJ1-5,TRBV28,ASSPGQYQPQH
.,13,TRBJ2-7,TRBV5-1,ASSFYTGFFYEQY